This T cell receptor (beta chain) stems from a study of response to subunit inactivated influenza vaccine. Study observations and caveats: Authors suggested that a seasonal influenza vaccination recruits few new T cells each time.

TCRdb redid the calling of the RT-PCR reads with MiXCR, one entry per CDR3 protein. The sample yields 710,000 or so distinct CDR3 sequences, less than 20% seen once. Points on this clonotype: Its target is unknown.

The sample here was PBMCs from blood, taken about 13 days after vaccination. The source of this sequence is a man aged 50-60 years who received an inactivated influenza vaccine.

The CDR3 bases are TGTGCCAGCAGCCAGAACCCTAGCGGGAGTGGTGAGCAGTTCTTC. Residues: CASSQNPSGSGEQFF. V usage is TRBV3-1 and J usage is TRBJ2-1; TRBD2 agrees at 10 bases. Trimming took 3 bases from V and 9 from J; bases not matched to a gene: 8. The germline V gene has CDR1 LGHDT and CDR2 YNNKEL (reference sequence). The CDR3 runs to 15 residues.